These 3 T cell receptor beta chains were all obtained from the same sample, sequenced in a study of early T cells in non-severe SARS-CoV-2 infection. TCRdb itself ran the 5' RACE reads through MiXCR, one entry per CDR3 protein. This table has over 85,000 distinct CDR3 sequences, around 17% appearing once. The specimen was whole blood. These receptors originate from an adult who was a healthcare worker with PCR-confirmed SARS-CoV-2 infection or an uninfected control (not recorded which).

This clonotype was recorded a few times. The chain has TRBV20-1 and TRBJ2-7; 12 bases fit TRBD2. V trimming: 2 bases; J trimming: 2 bases; junction bases outside the gene matches: 7. Germline CDR1 DFQATT, CDR2 SNEGSKA (reference sequence). The CDR3 covers 16 residues. This CDR3 reads CSARTTSGRPTYEQYF. DNA for the CDR3: TGCAGTGCTAGAACCACTAGCGGGAGGCCGACCTACGAGCAGTACTTC.

Many counts were recorded for this clonotype. This chain links TRBV29-1 with TRBJ2-7, with a possible D match to TRBD2 (5 bases). V shed 4 bases and J shed 5 bases, with 18 bases lying between them. Germline CDR1 and CDR2: SQVTM and ANQGSEA. The CDR3 is 14 amino acids. The CDR3 DNA reads TGCAGCGTTGGCGAACGGTCCCAGAGGGACGAGCAGTACTTC. This encodes CSVGERSQRDEQYF.

This clonotype was found many times. The chain carries TRBV11-2 and TRBJ2-1; the match to TRBD2 covers 13 bases. The CDR3 length is 16 residues. Per the germline V gene, CDR1 is SGHAT and CDR2 is FQNNGV. Trimming at V came to 4 bases and at J to 9 bases, leaving 9 bases not matched to a gene. The CDR3 protein is CASSSRTSGSSAEQFF. CDR3 nucleotides: TGTGCCAGCAGCTCGAGGACTAGCGGGAGTTCAGCTGAGCAGTTCTTC.